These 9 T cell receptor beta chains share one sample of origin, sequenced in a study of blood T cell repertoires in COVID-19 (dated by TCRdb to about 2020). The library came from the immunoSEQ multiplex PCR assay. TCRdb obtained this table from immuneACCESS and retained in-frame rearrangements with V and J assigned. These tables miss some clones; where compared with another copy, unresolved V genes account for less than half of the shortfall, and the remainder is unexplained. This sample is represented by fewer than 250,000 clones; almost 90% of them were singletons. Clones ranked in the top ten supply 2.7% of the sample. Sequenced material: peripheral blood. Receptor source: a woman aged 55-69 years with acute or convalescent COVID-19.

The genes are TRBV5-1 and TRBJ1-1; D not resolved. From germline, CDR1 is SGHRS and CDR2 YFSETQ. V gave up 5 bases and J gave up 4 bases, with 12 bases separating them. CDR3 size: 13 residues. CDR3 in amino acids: CASSSGVPTEAFF. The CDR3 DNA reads TGCGCCAGCAGTTCCGGGGTCCCCACTGAAGCTTTCTTT.

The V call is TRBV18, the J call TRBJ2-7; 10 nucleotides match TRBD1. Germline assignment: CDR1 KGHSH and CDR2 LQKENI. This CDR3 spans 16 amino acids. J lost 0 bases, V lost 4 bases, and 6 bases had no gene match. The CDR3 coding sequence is TGTGCCAGCTCACAACCGGGACAGGGGAGCTCCTACGAGCAGTACTTC. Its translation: CASSQPGQGSSYEQYF.

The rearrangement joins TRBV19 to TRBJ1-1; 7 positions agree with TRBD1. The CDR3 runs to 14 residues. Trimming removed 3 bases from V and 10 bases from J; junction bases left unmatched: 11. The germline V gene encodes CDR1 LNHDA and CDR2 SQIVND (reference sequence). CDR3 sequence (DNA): TGTGCCAGTAGTATTCTATTGACAGGGAAGGGAGCTTTCTTT. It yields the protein CASSILLTGKGAFF.

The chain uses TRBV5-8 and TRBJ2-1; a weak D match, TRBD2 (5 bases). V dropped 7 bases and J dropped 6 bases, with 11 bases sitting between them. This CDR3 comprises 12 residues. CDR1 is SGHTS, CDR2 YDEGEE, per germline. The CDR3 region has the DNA TGTGCCAGCGAACTTAGCGTCAATGAGCAGTTCTTC. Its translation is CASELSVNEQFF.

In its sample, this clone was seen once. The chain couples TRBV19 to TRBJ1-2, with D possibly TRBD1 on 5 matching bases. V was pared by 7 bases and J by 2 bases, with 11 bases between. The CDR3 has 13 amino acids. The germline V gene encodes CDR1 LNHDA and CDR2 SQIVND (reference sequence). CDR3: CASTTTENYGYTF. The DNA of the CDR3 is TGTGCCAGTACCACGACAGAGAACTATGGCTACACCTTC.

The CDR3 DNA follows: TGTGCCAGCAGCCCTCCTGCTAGTCTGACCGTCGGCAATGAGCAGTTCTTC. Translation: CASSPPASLTVGNEQFF. The genes are TRBV3-1 (or the pseudogene TRBV3-2) and TRBJ2-1; no firm D call. This CDR3 spans 17 amino acids. The V and J ends lost 4 bases and 6 bases respectively, with 22 bases between them. CDR1 and CDR2 from the germline V gene are LGHDT and YNNKEL (reference sequence).

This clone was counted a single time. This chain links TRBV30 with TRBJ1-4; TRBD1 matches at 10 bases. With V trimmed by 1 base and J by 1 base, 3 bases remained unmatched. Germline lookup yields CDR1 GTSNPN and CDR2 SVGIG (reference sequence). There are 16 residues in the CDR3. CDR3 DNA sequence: TGTGCCTGGAGTGGGGGACAGGGGCGAACTAATGAAAAACTGTTTTTT. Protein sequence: CAWSGGQGRTNEKLFF.

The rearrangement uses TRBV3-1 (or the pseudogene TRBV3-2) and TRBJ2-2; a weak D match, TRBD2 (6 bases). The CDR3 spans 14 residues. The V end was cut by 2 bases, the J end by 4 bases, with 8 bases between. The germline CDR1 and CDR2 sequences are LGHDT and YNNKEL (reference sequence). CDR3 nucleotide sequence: TGTGCCAGCAGCCAACGGGGGAGCACCGGGGAGCTGTTTTTT. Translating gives CASSQRGSTGELFF.

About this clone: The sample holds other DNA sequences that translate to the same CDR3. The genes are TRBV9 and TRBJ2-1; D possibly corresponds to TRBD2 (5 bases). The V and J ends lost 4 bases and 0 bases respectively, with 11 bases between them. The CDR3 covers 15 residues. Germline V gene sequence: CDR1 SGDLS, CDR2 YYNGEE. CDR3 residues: CASSISGSSYNEQFF. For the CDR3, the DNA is TGTGCCAGCAGCATCAGCGGCAGCTCCTACAATGAGCAGTTCTTC.